Sequencing of this TCR beta chain was carried out in a study of cytomegalovirus exposure and HLA in healthy donors (dated by TCRdb to the late 2010s). Study-level background: According to a later analysis, one platform produced both the roughly 110 validation repertoires and the 700 or so repertoires of the first cohort. The aim of the study was to test whether cataloging public T cell receptors could identify signatures of past pathogen exposure. A separate validation cohort of about 110 different subjects was used in addition to the roughly 670-subject first cohort. To predict cytomegalovirus infection status, the study brought together high-throughput TCR immunosequencing, statistical association of individual TCRs with disease status, and machine learning.

The research as a whole found: Subsequent analysis determined that TCRs grouped into clusters in the first cohort also showed a tendency toward co-occurrence across the 90 to 150 validation repertoires, and roughly 95% of cluster scores exceeded 0. Across donors, most TCR sequences were observed very rarely, whereas some public TCRs were present in many individuals. In the study, about 150 TCR beta chains were listed as associated with cytomegalovirus. The authors suggested that the approach could potentially be generalized to other disease states and immunological phenotypes. The classifier was reported to diagnose cytomegalovirus status with high specificity and sensitivity in both the original cohort and the validation cohort. A later analysis lacked HLA typing for the validation cohort, so it scored co-occurrence in that cohort across all 130 or so repertoires. A few of the identified cytomegalovirus-associated TCR beta chains were confirmed in vitro to be specific for cytomegalovirus antigens.

The donors were included in the validation cohort of over a hundred subjects, a group kept apart from the roughly 670-subject first cohort. From a lookup of the germline V gene (reference sequence), CDR1 and CDR2 are SGHNT and YYREEE. From the cysteine up to the phenylalanine, the CDR3 has a length of 13 residues. The entry retains the CDR3 DNA only, 39 bases that are in frame from base 1. The V end loses 2 bases and the J end loses 6 bases, and a stretch of 8 bases separates them. In the case of this clone: The clone's antigen remains unknown. Nothing much larger sits one base from this clone, and base qualities are not available.

Libraries were constructed by the immunoSEQ multiplex PCR assay. Per the source publication's procedure: A statistical classification framework was built for diagnosing cytomegalovirus status from the catalog of TCR beta chain sequences. The table comes from immuneACCESS by way of TCRdb, which keeps in-frame sequences with V and J called. Part of the clones is missing from these tables; in studies checked, under half for an unresolved V gene and the rest for unknown reasons. V, J and clone size are those of that table, while D and trimming were read from the DNA. The sample contains more than 85,000 clones, over 85% of them found a single time. The top ten hold approximately 1.9% of the sample.

The sequence was collected from a young woman in good health and CMV-seronegative. Specimen: PBMCs. The chain is made from TRBV5-4 and TRBJ2-2; 6 matching bases give a weak D call of TRBD2. The nucleotides read TGTGCCAGCAGCTTTCGGGACTCCGGGGAGCTGTTTTTT. Protein translation: CASSFRDSGELFF.